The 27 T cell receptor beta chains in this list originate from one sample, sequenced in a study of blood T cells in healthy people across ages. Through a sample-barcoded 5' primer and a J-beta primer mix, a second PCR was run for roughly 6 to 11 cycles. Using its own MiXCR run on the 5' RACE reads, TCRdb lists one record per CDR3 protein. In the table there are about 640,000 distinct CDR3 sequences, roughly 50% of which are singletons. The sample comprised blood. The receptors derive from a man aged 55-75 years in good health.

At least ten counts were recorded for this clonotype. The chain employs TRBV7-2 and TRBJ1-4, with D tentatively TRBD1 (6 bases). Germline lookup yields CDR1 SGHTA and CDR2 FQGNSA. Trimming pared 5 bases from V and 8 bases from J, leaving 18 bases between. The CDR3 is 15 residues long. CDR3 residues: CASSEQGLEGEKLFF. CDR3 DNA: TGTGCCAGCAGCGAGCAGGGGCTTGAGGGGGAAAAACTGTTTTTT.

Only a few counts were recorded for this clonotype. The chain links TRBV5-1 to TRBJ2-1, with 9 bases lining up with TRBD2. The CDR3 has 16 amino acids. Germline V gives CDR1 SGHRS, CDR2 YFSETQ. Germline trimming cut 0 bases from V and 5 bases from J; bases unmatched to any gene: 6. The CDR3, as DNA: TGCGCCAGCAGCTTGGCCACAGCGGGGGGTCACAATGAGCAGTTCTTC. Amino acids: CASSLATAGGHNEQFF.

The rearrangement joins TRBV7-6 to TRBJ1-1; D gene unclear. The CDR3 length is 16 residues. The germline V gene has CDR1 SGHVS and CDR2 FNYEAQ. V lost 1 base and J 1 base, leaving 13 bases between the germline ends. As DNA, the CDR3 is TGTGCCAGCAGCTTAGGGTCCAGGCCTGAGAACACTGAAGCTTTCTTT. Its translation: CASSLGSRPENTEAFF.

The CDR3 coding sequence is TGTGCCAGCAGTTTAGGCCCCCGGACTGGAAACACCATATATTTT. It translates to CASSLGPRTGNTIYF. The V and J genes are TRBV12-3 or TRBV12-4 and TRBJ1-3, with no clear D. V was trimmed by 1 base and J by 2 bases, leaving 9 bases between them. The CDR3 is made up of 15 amino acids.

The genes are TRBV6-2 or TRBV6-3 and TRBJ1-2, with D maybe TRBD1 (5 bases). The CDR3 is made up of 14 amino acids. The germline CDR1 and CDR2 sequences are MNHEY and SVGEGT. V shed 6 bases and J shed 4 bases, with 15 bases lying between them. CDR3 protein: CASSWGGGAYGYTF. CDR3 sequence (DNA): TGTGCCAGCAGCTGGGGCGGGGGAGCCTATGGCTACACCTTC.

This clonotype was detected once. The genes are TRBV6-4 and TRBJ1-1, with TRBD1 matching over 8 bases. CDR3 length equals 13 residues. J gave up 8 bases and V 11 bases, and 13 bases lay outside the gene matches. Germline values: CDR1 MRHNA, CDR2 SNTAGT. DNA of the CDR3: TGTGCCCCCCATCTGCAGCAGGGGGCCGAAGCTTTCTTT. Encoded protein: CAPHLQQGAEAFF.

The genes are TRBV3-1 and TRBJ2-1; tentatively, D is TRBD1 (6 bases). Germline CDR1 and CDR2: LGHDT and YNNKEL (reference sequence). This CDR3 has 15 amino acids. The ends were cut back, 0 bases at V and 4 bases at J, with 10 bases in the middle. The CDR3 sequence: CASSQDRGRYNEQFF. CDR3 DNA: TGTGCCAGCAGCCAAGACAGGGGAAGATACAATGAGCAGTTCTTC.

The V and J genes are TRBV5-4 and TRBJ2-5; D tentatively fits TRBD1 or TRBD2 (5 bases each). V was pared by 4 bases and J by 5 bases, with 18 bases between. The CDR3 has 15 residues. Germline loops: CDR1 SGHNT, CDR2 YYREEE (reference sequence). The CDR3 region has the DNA TGTGCCAGCAGCGGGGACGGCCTCCAGCAGGAGACCCAGTACTTC. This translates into CASSGDGLQQETQYF.

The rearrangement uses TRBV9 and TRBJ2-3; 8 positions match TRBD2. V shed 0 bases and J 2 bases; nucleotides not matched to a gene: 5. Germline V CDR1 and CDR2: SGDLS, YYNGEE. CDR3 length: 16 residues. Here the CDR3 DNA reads TGTGCCAGCAGCGTAGACGCGGGGGGTTACACAGATACGCAGTATTTT. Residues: CASSVDAGGYTDTQYF.

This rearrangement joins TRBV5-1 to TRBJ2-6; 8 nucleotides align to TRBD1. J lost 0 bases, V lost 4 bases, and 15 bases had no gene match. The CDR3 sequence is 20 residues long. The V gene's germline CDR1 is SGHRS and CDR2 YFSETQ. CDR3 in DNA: TGCGCCAGCAGCCACCAGACAGGGGCCATGATACACTCTGGGGCCAACGTCCTGACTTTC. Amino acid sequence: CASSHQTGAMIHSGANVLTF.

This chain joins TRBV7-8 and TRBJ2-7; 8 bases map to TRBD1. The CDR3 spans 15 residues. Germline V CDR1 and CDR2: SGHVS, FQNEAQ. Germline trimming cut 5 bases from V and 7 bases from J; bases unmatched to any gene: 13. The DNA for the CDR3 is TGTGCCAGCAGCCCCGCAGGGGGCCTACCTGAGGAGCAGTACTTC. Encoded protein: CASSPAGGLPEEQYF.

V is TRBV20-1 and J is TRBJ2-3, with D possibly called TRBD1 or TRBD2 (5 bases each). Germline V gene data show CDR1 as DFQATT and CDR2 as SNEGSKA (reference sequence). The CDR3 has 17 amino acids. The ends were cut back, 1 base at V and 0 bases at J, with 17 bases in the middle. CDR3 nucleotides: TGCAGTGCTAGAGCGCACCGGGGCCAACCTAGCACAGATACGCAGTATTTT. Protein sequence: CSARAHRGQPSTDTQYF.

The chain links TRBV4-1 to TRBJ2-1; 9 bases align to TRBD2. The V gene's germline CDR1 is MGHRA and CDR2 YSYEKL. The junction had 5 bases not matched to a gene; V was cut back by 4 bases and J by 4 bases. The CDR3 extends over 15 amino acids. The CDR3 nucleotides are TGCGCCAGCAGCCGATCTAGCGGGGAGTACAATGAGCAGTTCTTC. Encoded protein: CASSRSSGEYNEQFF.

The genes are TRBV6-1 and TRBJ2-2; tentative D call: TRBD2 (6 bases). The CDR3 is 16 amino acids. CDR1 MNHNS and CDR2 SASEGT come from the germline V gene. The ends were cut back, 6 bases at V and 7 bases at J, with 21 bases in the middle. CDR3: CASRTGGAESVGELFF. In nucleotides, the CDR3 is TGTGCCAGCAGGACCGGAGGGGCGGAGTCGGTCGGGGAGCTGTTTTTT.

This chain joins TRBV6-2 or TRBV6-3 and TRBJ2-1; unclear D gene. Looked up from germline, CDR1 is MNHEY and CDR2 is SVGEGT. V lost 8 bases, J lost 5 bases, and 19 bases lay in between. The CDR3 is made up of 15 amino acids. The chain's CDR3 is CASAPLGPGNNEQFF. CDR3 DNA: TGTGCCAGCGCGCCGTTGGGCCCTGGAAACAATGAGCAGTTCTTC.

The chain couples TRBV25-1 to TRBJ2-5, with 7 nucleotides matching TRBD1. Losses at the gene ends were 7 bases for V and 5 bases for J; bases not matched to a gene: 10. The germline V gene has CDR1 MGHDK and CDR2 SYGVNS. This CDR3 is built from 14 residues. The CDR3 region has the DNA TGTGCCAGCACAGACAGGGTCCGATCGGAGACCCAGTACTTC. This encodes CASTDRVRSETQYF.

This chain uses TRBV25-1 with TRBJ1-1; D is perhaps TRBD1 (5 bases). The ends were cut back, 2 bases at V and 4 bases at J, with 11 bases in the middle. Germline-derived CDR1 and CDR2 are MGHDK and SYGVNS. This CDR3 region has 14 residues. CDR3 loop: CASSEVGGTTEAFF. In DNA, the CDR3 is TGTGCCAGCAGTGAAGTTGGGGGTACCACTGAAGCTTTCTTT.

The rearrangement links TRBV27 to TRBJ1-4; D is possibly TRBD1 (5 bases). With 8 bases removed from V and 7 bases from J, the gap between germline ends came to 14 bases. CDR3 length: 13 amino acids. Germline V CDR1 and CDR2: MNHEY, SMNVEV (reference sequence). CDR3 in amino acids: CASRDSHLEKLFF. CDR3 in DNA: TGTGCCAGCCGAGACAGCCACCTTGAAAAACTGTTTTTT.

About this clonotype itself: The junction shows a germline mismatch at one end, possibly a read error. The CDR3 DNA sequence: TGTGTCAGCAGCGTCCTAGCTGCCTACAATGAGCAGTTCTTC. Protein product: CVSSVLAAYNEQFF. The genes are TRBV9 and TRBJ2-1, with D perhaps TRBD2 (5 bases). CDR3 length equals 14 residues. Germline V gene sequence: CDR1 SGDLS, CDR2 YYNGEE.

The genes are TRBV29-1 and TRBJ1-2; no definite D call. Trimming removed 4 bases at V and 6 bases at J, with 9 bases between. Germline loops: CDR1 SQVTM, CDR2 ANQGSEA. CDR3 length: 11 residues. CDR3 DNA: TGCAGCGTTGTTCACCAGGATGGCTACACCTTC. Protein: CSVVHQDGYTF.

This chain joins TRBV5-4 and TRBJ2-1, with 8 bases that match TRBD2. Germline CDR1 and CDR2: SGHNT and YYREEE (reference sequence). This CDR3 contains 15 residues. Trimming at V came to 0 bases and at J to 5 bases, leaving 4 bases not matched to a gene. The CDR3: CASSLDSGAHNEQFF. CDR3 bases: TGTGCCAGCAGCTTGGATAGCGGGGCCCACAATGAGCAGTTCTTC.

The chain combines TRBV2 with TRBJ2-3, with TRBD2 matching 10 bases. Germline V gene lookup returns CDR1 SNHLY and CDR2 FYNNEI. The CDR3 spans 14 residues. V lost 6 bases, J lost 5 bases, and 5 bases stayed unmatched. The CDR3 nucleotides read TGTGCCAGCAGGGGGTCTAGCGGGAGAGATACGCAGTATTTT. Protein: CASRGSSGRDTQYF.

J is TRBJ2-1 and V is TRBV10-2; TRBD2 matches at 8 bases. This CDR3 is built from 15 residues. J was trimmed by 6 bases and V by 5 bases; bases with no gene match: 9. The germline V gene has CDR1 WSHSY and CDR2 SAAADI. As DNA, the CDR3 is TGCGCCAGCAGTAAGTGGGTAGCGGGGATCAATGAGCAGTTCTTC. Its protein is CASSKWVAGINEQFF.

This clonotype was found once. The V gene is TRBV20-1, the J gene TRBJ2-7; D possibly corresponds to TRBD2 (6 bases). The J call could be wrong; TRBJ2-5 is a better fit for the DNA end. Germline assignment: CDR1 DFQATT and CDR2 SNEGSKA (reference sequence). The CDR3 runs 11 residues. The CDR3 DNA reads TGCAGTGCTATCCTTAGCGGGACCCAGTACTTC. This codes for CSAILSGTQYF.

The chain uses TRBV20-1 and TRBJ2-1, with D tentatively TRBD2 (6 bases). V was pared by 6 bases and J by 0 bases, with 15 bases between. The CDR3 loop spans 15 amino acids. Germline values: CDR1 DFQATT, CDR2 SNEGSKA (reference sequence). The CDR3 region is CSAFLAFSSYNEQFF. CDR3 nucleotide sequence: TGCAGTGCCTTTCTAGCGTTCAGCTCCTACAATGAGCAGTTCTTC.

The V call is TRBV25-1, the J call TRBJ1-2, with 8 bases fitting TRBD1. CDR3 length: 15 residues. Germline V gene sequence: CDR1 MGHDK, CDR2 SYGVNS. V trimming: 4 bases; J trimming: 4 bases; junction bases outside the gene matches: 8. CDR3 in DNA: TGTGCCAGCAGTGGAAGACAGGGGAGATTCTATGGCTACACCTTC. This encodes CASSGRQGRFYGYTF.

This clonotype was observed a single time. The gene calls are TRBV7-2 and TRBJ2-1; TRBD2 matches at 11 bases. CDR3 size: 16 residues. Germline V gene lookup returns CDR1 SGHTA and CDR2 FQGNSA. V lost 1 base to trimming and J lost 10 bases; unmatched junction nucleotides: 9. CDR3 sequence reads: CASSLDGSGGAREQFF. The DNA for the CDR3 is TGTGCCAGCAGCTTAGATGGTAGCGGGGGGGCCAGGGAGCAGTTCTTC.